The sequence of this TCR beta chain was determined in a study of memory CD4+ T cells and cytomegalovirus serostatus. Background on the study: This sample comes from healthy Belgian adults, about nine CMV seropositive, 24 seronegative.

A word on this clone: Its target is unknown.

The assay was immunoSEQ multiplex PCR, and TCRdb's table has in-frame clones only and misses some. The table lists some 48,000 clones, 75% to 85% of them singletons. General study findings and limits: About two fifths of the roughly 150 known CMV-associated TCRbeta sequences appeared in CD4+ memory.

The CDR3 totals 15 residues. Germline V gives CDR1 SNHLY, CDR2 FYNNEI. V lost 3 bases and J 0 bases, leaving 9 bases between the germline ends. Single viable CD3+CD4+CD8-CD45RO+ cells were sorted as the memory CD4+ T cells. Serum IgG to CMV pp150, pp28, p38 and p52 defined serostatus. The source of this sequence is an adult in good health and CMV-seronegative. Sequencing input: memory CD4+ T cells from blood. The chain uses TRBV2 and TRBJ1-3; D remains unclear. CDR3 residues: CASSESRASGNTIYF. CDR3 coding DNA: TGTGCCAGCAGTGAGAGCAGAGCCTCTGGAAACACCATATATTTT.